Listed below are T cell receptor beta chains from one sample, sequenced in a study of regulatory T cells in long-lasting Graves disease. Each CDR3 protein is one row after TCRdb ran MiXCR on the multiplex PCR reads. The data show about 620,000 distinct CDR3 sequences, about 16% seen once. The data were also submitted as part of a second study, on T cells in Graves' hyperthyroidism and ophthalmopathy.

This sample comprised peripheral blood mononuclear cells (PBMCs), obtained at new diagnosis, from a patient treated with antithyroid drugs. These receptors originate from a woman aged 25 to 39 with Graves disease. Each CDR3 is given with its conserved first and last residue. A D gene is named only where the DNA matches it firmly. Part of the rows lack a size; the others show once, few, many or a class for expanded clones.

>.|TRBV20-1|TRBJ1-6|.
CSARDRHRSSYNSPLHF
TGCAGTGCTAGAGATCGGCACAGGAGCTCCTATAATTCACCCCTCCACTTT
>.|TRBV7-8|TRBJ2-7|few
CASSQGSWGDYEQYF
TGTGCCAGCAGCCAAGGCTCTTGGGGTGACTACGAGCAGTACTTC
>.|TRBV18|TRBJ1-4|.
CASSPTRGATNEKLFF
TGTGCCAGCTCACCGACTAGGGGAGCAACTAATGAAAAACTGTTTTTT
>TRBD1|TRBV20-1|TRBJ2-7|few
CSPTGGVDEQYF
TGCAGCCCAACAGGGGGCGTCGACGAGCAGTACTTC
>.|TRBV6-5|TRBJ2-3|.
CASSSLWDQYF
TGTGCCAGCAGTTCCCTGTGGGACCAGTATTTT
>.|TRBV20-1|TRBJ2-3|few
CSAEGDRTDTQYF
TGCAGTGCCGAGGGAGACCGCACAGATACGCAGTATTTT
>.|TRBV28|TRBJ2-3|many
CASSADSIELSTQYF
TGTGCCAGCAGTGCGGATAGTATAGAGCTAAGTACGCAGTATTTT
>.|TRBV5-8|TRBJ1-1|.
CASSFVSMNTEAFF
TGTGCCAGCAGCTTCGTCAGCATGAACACTGAAGCTTTCTTT
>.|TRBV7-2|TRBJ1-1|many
CASPWAFF
TGTGCCAGCCCGTGGGCTTTCTTT
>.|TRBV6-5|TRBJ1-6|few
CASSYRPSYNSPLHF
TGTGCCAGCAGTTACCGGCCCTCCTATAATTCACCCCTCCACTTT
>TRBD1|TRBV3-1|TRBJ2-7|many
CASSQSRQGYEQYF
TGTGCCAGCAGCCAAAGCCGACAGGGCTACGAGCAGTACTTC
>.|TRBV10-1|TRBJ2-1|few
CASSPGPVNEQFF
TGCGCCAGCAGCCCCGGACCCGTCAATGAGCAGTTCTTC
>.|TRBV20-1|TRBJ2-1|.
CSATPGGYNEQFF
TGCAGTGCTACCCCCGGGGGCTACAATGAGCAGTTCTTC
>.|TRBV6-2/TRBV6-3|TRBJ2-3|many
CASSELTDTQYF
TGTGCCAGCAGTGAGCTCACAGATACGCAGTATTTT
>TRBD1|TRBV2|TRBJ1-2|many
CASTPDRGDYGYTF
TGTGCCAGCACTCCGGACAGGGGGGACTATGGCTACACCTTC
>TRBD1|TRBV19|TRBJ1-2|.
CASRPGGLYGYTF
TGTGCCAGTAGACCAGGGGGTCTCTATGGCTACACCTTC
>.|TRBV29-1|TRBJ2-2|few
CSVEGGDTGELFF
TGCAGCGTTGAGGGGGGAGACACCGGGGAGCTGTTTTTT
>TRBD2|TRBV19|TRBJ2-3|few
CASTLLAGGTDTQYF
TGTGCCAGTACCCTTCTAGCGGGAGGCACAGATACGCAGTATTTT
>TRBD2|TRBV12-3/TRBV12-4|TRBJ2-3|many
CASSPRLAGPPSTQYF
TGTGCCAGCAGTCCGAGGTTAGCGGGGCCCCCAAGTACGCAGTATTTT
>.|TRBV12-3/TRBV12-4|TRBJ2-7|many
CASLNSGQGYEQYF
TGTGCCAGCCTTAACTCGGGTCAGGGCTACGAGCAGTACTTC
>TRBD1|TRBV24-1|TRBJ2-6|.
CATSDSTQRLRGTSGANVLTF
TGTGCCACCAGTGATTCAACCCAGAGACTCAGGGGGACCTCTGGGGCCAACGTCCTGACTTTC
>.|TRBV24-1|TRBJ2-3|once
CATSDLNGYADTQYF
TGTGCCACCAGTGATTTGAACGGGTATGCAGATACGCAGTATTTT
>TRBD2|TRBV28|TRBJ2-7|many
CATSGTSPYEQYF
TGTGCCACTAGCGGGACTTCCCCCTACGAGCAGTACTTC
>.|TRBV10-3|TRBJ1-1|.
CAISEANQGVTEAFF
TGTGCCATCAGTGAGGCAAATCAAGGGGTGACTGAAGCTTTCTTT
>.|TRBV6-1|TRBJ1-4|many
CASNPGLSEKLFF
TGTGCCAGCAATCCAGGGTTAAGTGAAAAACTGTTTTTT
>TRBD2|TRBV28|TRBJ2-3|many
CASSSQGWLAGGSSTDTQYF
TGTGCCAGCAGCTCACAGGGATGGCTAGCGGGAGGGTCTAGCACAGATACGCAGTATTTT
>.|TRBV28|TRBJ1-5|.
CASSPGAQAWAF
TGTGCCAGCAGTCCCGGGGCCCAGGCATGGGCTTTT
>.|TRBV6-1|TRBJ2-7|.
CASSELVSVSSYEQYF
TGTGCCAGCAGTGAATTAGTGAGCGTTAGCTCCTACGAGCAGTACTTC
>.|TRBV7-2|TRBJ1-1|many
CASSYKPGSTEAFF
TGTGCCAGCAGCTATAAACCTGGAAGCACTGAAGCTTTCTTT
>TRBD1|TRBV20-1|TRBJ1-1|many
CSARDGTVNTEAFF
TGCAGTGCTAGAGATGGGACAGTAAACACTGAAGCTTTCTTT
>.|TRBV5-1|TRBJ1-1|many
CASSLQWRTEAFF
TGCGCCAGCAGCTTGCAGTGGAGGACTGAAGCTTTCTTT
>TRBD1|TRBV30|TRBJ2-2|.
CAWGQGAEGNTGELFF
TGTGCCTGGGGACAGGGAGCGGAAGGGAACACCGGGGAGCTGTTTTTT
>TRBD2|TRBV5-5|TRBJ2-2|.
CASSLPQLAGVGAGELFF
TGTGCCAGCAGCTTACCCCAACTAGCGGGAGTGGGGGCCGGGGAGCTGTTTTTT
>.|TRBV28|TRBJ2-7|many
CASSFDRVQYF
TGTGCCAGCAGTTTCGATCGCGTGCAGTACTTC
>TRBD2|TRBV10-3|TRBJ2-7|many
CASESNEIGTSGSYEQYF
TGTGCCAGCGAGTCGAACGAGATAGGGACTAGCGGGAGTTACGAGCAGTACTTC
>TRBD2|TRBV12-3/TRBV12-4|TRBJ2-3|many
CASQQGLAGVDGDTQYF
TGTGCCTCCCAGCAGGGACTAGCGGGAGTAGATGGGGATACGCAGTATTTT